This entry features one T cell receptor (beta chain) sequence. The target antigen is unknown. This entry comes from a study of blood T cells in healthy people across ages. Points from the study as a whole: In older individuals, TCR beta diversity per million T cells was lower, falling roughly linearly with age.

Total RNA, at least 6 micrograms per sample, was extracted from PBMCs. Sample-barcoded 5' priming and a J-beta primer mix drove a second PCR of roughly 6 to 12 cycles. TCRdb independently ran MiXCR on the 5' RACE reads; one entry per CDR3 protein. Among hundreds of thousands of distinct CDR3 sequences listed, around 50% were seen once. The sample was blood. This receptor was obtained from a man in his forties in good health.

CDR3 protein: CSAETGTGETMVRNIQYF. The CDR3 coding sequence is TGCAGTGCGGAGACCGGGACAGGGGAAACGATGGTTAGAAACATTCAGTACTTC. The chain is built from TRBV20-1 and TRBJ2-7; 10 positions match TRBD1. The J call is doubtful: the DNA matches TRBJ2-4 better. Germline lookup yields CDR1 DFQATT and CDR2 SNEGSKA (reference sequence). The CDR3 consists of 18 residues.